The 23 T cell receptor beta chains in this list originate from one sample, sequenced in a study of Graves' ophthalmopathy and Graves' hyperthyroidism. RNA transcripts were the source from which TCR beta CDR3 regions were amplified. Second-round multiplex PCR came after a first-round RT-PCR that employed HTBI primers. Via MiXCR, TCRdb re-called the multiplex PCR reads, giving one row per CDR3 protein. The table lists about 550,000 distinct CDR3 sequences, under 45% of them singletons. The sequenced material came from peripheral blood or thyroid tissue (not recorded which). These receptors all stem from an adult man with Graves' hyperthyroidism.

The V call is TRBV4-1, the J call TRBJ2-7, with D uncertain. The CDR3 spans 14 residues. V dropped 0 bases and J dropped 0 bases, with 6 bases sitting between them. Per germline, CDR1 MGHRA and CDR2 YSYEKL. CDR3 DNA sequence: TGCGCCAGCAGCCAAGAAGGCAACTCCTACGAGCAGTACTTC. Its translation is CASSQEGNSYEQYF.

Ten or more counts support this clonotype. V is TRBV3-1 and J is TRBJ2-5; D assignment may be TRBD1 or TRBD2 (5 bases each). From germline, CDR1 is LGHDT and CDR2 YNNKEL (reference sequence). V lost 0 bases and J 5 bases, leaving 13 bases between the germline ends. The CDR3 covers 15 residues. CDR3 nucleotide sequence: TGTGCCAGCAGCCAAGACAGGAGAGGGGCGGAGACCCAGTACTTC. Translating gives CASSQDRRGAETQYF.

This clonotype was detected ten times or more. The chain recombines TRBV7-2 with TRBJ1-2; a weak D match, TRBD1 (5 bases). From germline, CDR1 is SGHTA and CDR2 FQGNSA. There are 14 residues in the CDR3. Trimming left V 1 base short and J 4 bases short, with 10 bases between. The CDR3 region is CASSLGGGGYGYTF. Here the CDR3 DNA reads TGTGCCAGCAGCTTAGGGGGGGGTGGCTATGGCTACACCTTC.

This clonotype was picked up many times. The chain has TRBV9 and TRBJ1-1; 9 bases agree with TRBD1. CDR1 and CDR2 (germline): SGDLS, YYNGEE. CDR3 size: 16 residues. Unmatched junction bases numbered 8, after V lost 2 bases and J lost 3 bases. This CDR3 reads CASSVGTGTTDTEAFF. The CDR3 DNA sequence: TGTGCCAGCAGCGTCGGGACAGGGACTACTGACACTGAAGCTTTCTTT.

The chain links TRBV5-1 to TRBJ1-6, with D unresolved. This CDR3 has 12 amino acids. Germline-derived CDR1 and CDR2 are SGHRS and YFSETQ. V was clipped by 0 bases and J by 13 bases, with 8 bases between them. CDR3 protein: CASSLVGMPLHF. The CDR3, as DNA: TGCGCCAGCAGCTTGGTGGGGATGCCCCTCCACTTT.

This clonotype showed up many times. The chain employs TRBV2 and TRBJ1-6; no definite D call. The V gene's germline CDR1 is SNHLY and CDR2 FYNNEI. The CDR3 runs 15 residues. Trimming removed 6 bases at V and 9 bases at J, with 18 bases between. This CDR3 is CASSDGLGPGSPLHF. The CDR3 DNA follows: TGTGCCAGCAGCGACGGACTAGGGCCGGGTTCACCCCTCCACTTT.

This clonotype was detected ten times or more. This chain connects TRBV7-9 to TRBJ1-1; 7 nucleotides match TRBD1. The length of the CDR3 is 13 residues. The V gene end was trimmed by 5 bases and the J gene end by 6 bases; junction bases not matched to a gene: 6. CDR1 SEHNR and CDR2 FQNEAQ come from the germline V gene (reference sequence). Written as DNA, the CDR3 is TGTGCCAGCAGCGACCCTCAGGGGGCTGAAGCTTTCTTT. As protein: CASSDPQGAEAFF.

In this sample, this clonotype turned up many times. The chain is built from TRBV29-1 and TRBJ1-2, with TRBD1 matching over 9 bases. V was clipped by 6 bases and J by 6 bases; unmatched bases: 5. There are 12 residues in the CDR3. Germline V gives CDR1 SQVTM, CDR2 ANQGSEA. The CDR3 nucleotides are TGCAGCGTGGGGGGACAGGGTCATGGCTACACCTTC. It encodes CSVGGQGHGYTF.

The V gene is TRBV4-1, the J gene TRBJ2-7, with TRBD2 matching over 14 bases. Losses at the gene ends were 3 bases for V and 1 base for J; bases not matched to a gene: 14. The germline gives CDR1 MGHRA, CDR2 YSYEKL. The CDR3 has 20 amino acids. The CDR3 DNA is TGCGCCAGCAGCCACAAACTCGAAGGACTAGCGGGAGGCCCGTCCTACGAGCAGTACTTC. Translating it yields CASSHKLEGLAGGPSYEQYF.

This clonotype was observed a single time. Just one base apart from a much larger clone, this may be a read error. The chain uses TRBV10-3 and TRBJ1-1; D possibly corresponds to TRBD1 (6 bases). The CDR3 spans 15 residues. The germline V gene has CDR1 ENHRY and CDR2 SYGVKD. In DNA form, the CDR3 reads TGTGCCGTCAGTGCGACGGGGGCGCGTTTCACTGAAGCTTTCTTT. Translating gives CAVSATGARFTEAFF.

This clonotype appeared many times. The genes are TRBV12-3 or TRBV12-4 and TRBJ1-5; no clear D. This CDR3 comprises 15 residues. V was pared by 3 bases and J by 0 bases, with 9 bases between. The CDR3 loop is CASSFRGGSNQPQHF. DNA of the CDR3: TGTGCCAGCAGTTTTCGAGGTGGTAGCAATCAGCCCCAGCATTTT.

This clonotype was detected only a few times. The V and J genes are TRBV12-3 or TRBV12-4 and TRBJ1-6, with 8 nucleotides matching TRBD1. Losses at the gene ends were 6 bases for V and 9 bases for J; bases not matched to a gene: 7. The CDR3 is 14 residues long. The CDR3 spells CASSKTGGGSPLHF. DNA of the CDR3: TGTGCCAGCAGCAAAACAGGGGGAGGTTCACCCCTCCACTTT.

This clonotype was seen many times. This rearrangement joins TRBV6-6 to TRBJ1-6, with D unclear. Germline V gene sequence: CDR1 MNHNY, CDR2 SVGAGI (reference sequence). V shed 8 bases and J shed 6 bases, with 11 bases lying between them. This CDR3 comprises 13 residues. CDR3 DNA: TGTGCCAGCGCCGTGAAGCTTAATTCACCCCTCCACTTT. Translation gives CASAVKLNSPLHF.

This clonotype was counted ten times or more. The V gene is TRBV12-3 or TRBV12-4, the J gene TRBJ2-7; D may be TRBD1 (6 bases). The length of the CDR3 is 14 residues. The V and J ends lost 4 bases and 2 bases respectively, with 12 bases between them. CDR3 region: CASSSGTNPYEQYF. CDR3 DNA sequence: TGTGCCAGCAGTTCCGGGACAAATCCCTACGAGCAGTACTTC.

This clonotype was seen at least ten times. This chain links TRBV28 with TRBJ2-5, with a tentative D call TRBD1 (7 bases). CDR3 size: 12 residues. V lost 9 bases and J lost 5, with 13 bases in between. CDR1 MDHEN and CDR2 SYDVKM come from the germline V gene. Written as DNA, the CDR3 is TGTGCCAGTAGGCAGGGGGGTGAGACCCAGTACTTC. Translation gives CASRQGGETQYF.

The chain employs TRBV29-1 and TRBJ1-2; TRBD1 might be the D (5 bases). This CDR3 is built from 11 residues. The germline V gene encodes CDR1 SQVTM and CDR2 ANQGSEA. CDR3 DNA: TGCAGAGGGAATCAGGGCTATGGCTACACCTTC. Translated, it gives CRGNQGYGYTF. Together with reference TRBV29-1 and TRBJ1-2, the CDR3 gives the full variable domain: SAVISQKPSRDICQRGTSLTIQCQVDSQVTMMFWYRQQPGQSLTLIATANQGSEATYESGFVIDKFPISRPNLTFSTLTVSNMSPEDSSIYLCRGNQGYGYTFGSGTRLTVV.

This clonotype was found many times. The DNA for the CDR3 is TGTGCCAGCGGGGACAGTACTCTCTCTGAAGCTTTCTTT. It translates to CASGDSTLSEAFF. The rearrangement joins TRBV12-3 or TRBV12-4 to TRBJ1-1; TRBD1 agrees at 7 bases. The CDR3 covers 13 residues. The V and J ends lost 8 bases and 6 bases, in that order; junction bases with no gene match: 9.

This clonotype occurred many times. The chain employs TRBV11-2 and TRBJ1-6; D unclear. The CDR3 spans 14 residues. In germline, CDR1 is SGHAT, CDR2 FQNNGV. V lost 3 bases, J lost 5 bases, and 8 bases lay in between. CDR3 nucleotides: TGTGCCAGCAGCTTTACGGTAGATAATTCACCCCTCCACTTT. Protein sequence: CASSFTVDNSPLHF.

The chain is built from TRBV7-2 and TRBJ1-4; no clear D gene. V lost 4 bases and J 5 bases, leaving 8 bases between the germline ends. The germline gives CDR1 SGHTA, CDR2 FQGNSA. This CDR3 has 13 residues. CDR3: CASSSSANEKLFF. In DNA form, the CDR3 reads TGTGCCAGCAGCTCCAGTGCGAATGAAAAACTGTTTTTT.

There are a few counts of this clonotype. The genes are TRBV6-5 and TRBJ1-5; 8 positions agree with TRBD1. The CDR3 runs to 15 residues. V lost 0 bases and J lost 4; bases outside the gene matches: 2. Germline CDR1 and CDR2: MNHEY and SVGAGI. The CDR3 loop reads CASSYSGDRNQPQHF. The DNA for the CDR3 is TGTGCCAGCAGTTACTCGGGGGACAGGAATCAGCCCCAGCATTTT.

This clonotype was recorded at least ten times. V gene TRBV7-6 combines with J gene TRBJ2-5, with D hard to call. The germline V gene encodes CDR1 SGHVS and CDR2 FNYEAQ. The CDR3 is 13 residues long. The V end was cut by 1 base, the J end by 2 bases, with 5 bases between. In nucleotides, the CDR3 is TGTGCCAGCAGCTTAGAAACTCAAGAGACCCAGTACTTC. Residues: CASSLETQETQYF.

This rearrangement joins TRBV7-9 to TRBJ1-1; 12 bases are a match to TRBD1. The CDR3 consists of 15 residues. With 5 bases clipped from V and 5 bases from J, the junction kept 6 bases outside the gene matches. CDR1 SEHNR and CDR2 FQNEAQ come from the germline V gene (reference sequence). CDR3 region: CASSKPGQGATEAFF. The CDR3 DNA reads TGTGCCAGCAGCAAACCGGGACAGGGGGCGACTGAAGCTTTCTTT.

This clonotype was seen a few times. V gene TRBV11-2 combines with J gene TRBJ2-2, with D perhaps TRBD1 (6 bases). From germline, CDR1 is SGHAT and CDR2 FQNNGV. V lost 2 bases and J lost 6, with 10 bases in between. This CDR3 is 14 amino acids long. The chain's CDR3 is CASSLQGHAGELFF. In nucleotides, the CDR3 is TGTGCCAGCAGCTTACAGGGGCACGCCGGGGAGCTGTTTTTT.